Shown below are 25 T cell receptor beta chains from a single sample sequenced in a study of blood T cell repertoires in COVID-19. Libraries were prepared by immunoSEQ multiplex PCR; TCRdb keeps only in-frame clonotypes and omits some of them. The repertoire holds hundreds of thousands of clones, with approximately 90% as singletons. The sequencing input was peripheral blood. The receptors stem from a woman in her twenties or thirties with acute or convalescent COVID-19.

Here the CDR3 reads CASSQRHRGTEKLFF. For the CDR3, the DNA is TGTGCCAGCAGCCAACGGCACAGGGGGACTGAAAAACTGTTTTTT. The chain joins TRBV4-2 to TRBJ1-4; 8 bases map to TRBD1. The CDR3 contains 15 residues. V was clipped by 2 bases and J by 7 bases; unmatched bases: 6. Germline V gives CDR1 LGHNA, CDR2 YNFKEQ.

This chain links TRBV7-9 with TRBJ1-4; 7 bases are a match to TRBD1. This CDR3 has 15 residues. Unmatched junction bases numbered 8, after V lost 5 bases and J lost 5 bases. Per the germline V gene, CDR1 is SEHNR and CDR2 is FQNEAQ (reference sequence). This CDR3 is CASSPRDRLNEKLFF. DNA of the CDR3: TGTGCCAGCAGCCCCCGGGACAGACTCAATGAAAAACTGTTTTTT.

V usage is TRBV27 and J usage is TRBJ1-6, with TRBD1 identical over 8 bases. The trim removed 6 bases at V and 7 bases at J, leaving 5 bases unmatched. Germline values: CDR1 MNHEY, CDR2 SMNVEV (reference sequence). This CDR3 is built from 14 residues. CDR3 nucleotide sequence: TGTGCCAGCAGCTCAACAGGGGGGAATTCACCCCTCCACTTT. Its protein is CASSSTGGNSPLHF.

In its sample, this clone was seen a few times. The V call is TRBV4-1, the J call TRBJ2-1; the match to TRBD2 covers 15 bases. This CDR3 spans 17 amino acids. Trimming at V came to 4 bases and at J to 2 bases, leaving 3 bases not matched to a gene. Germline V CDR1 and CDR2: MGHRA, YSYEKL. CDR3 region: CASSLGLAGGAYNEQFF. The CDR3 DNA reads TGCGCCAGCAGCCTGGGACTAGCGGGGGGAGCCTACAATGAGCAGTTCTTC.

The chain joins TRBV27 to TRBJ1-2; TRBD1 matches 8 bases. Germline values: CDR1 MNHEY, CDR2 SMNVEV (reference sequence). The CDR3 has 16 amino acids. The ends lost 3 bases at V and 5 bases at J; junction bases unmatched: 11. CDR3 amino acids: CASSLFRDRPFYGYTF. CDR3 in DNA: TGTGCCAGCAGTTTGTTCCGGGACAGGCCGTTTTATGGCTACACCTTC.

The J gene is TRBJ2-7, the V gene TRBV30; 12 bases map to TRBD2. CDR1 and CDR2 from the germline V gene are GTSNPN and SVGIG (reference sequence). The CDR3 length is 18 residues. V lost 2 bases to trimming and J lost 1 base; unmatched junction nucleotides: 12. CDR3 coding DNA: TGTGCCTGGAGTCGTGGGACTAGCGGGTCGTACTCATCCTACGAGCAGTACTTC. It yields the protein CAWSRGTSGSYSSYEQYF.

CDR3 bases: TGTGCCAGCACCGAGGACAGTTACAATGAGCAGTTCTTC. Encoded protein: CASTEDSYNEQFF. This chain joins TRBV2 and TRBJ2-1, with D perhaps TRBD1 (6 bases). Germline V gene sequence: CDR1 SNHLY, CDR2 FYNNEI. V lost 7 bases and J 4 bases, leaving 11 bases between the germline ends. There are 13 residues in the CDR3. Together with reference TRBV2 and TRBJ2-1, the CDR3 gives the full variable domain: EPEVTQTPSHQVTQMGQEVILRCVPISNHLYFYWYRQILGQKVEFLVSFYNNEISEKSEIFDDQFSVERPDGSNFTLKIRSTKLEDSAMYFCASTEDSYNEQFFGPGTRLTVL.

The chain carries TRBV30 and TRBJ2-1; 7 nucleotides agree with TRBD1. The CDR3 is 13 amino acids. The germline gives CDR1 GTSNPN, CDR2 SVGIG (reference sequence). The V gene end was trimmed by 1 base and the J gene end by 9 bases; junction bases not matched to a gene: 6. This chain's CDR3 is CAWSATGSSEQFF. Here the CDR3 DNA reads TGTGCCTGGAGTGCGACAGGGTCTTCTGAGCAGTTCTTC.

The chain has TRBV9 and TRBJ1-6; 9 nucleotides agree with TRBD1. The CDR3 totals 16 residues. V lost 0 bases and J lost 2; bases outside the gene matches: 0. CDR1 is SGDLS and CDR2 is YYNGEE in the germline V gene. As DNA, the CDR3 is TGTGCCAGCAGCGTAGGGACAGGGGCCTATAATTCACCCCTCCACTTT. This gives the protein CASSVGTGAYNSPLHF.

The gene calls are TRBV11-2 and TRBJ2-3, with D tentatively TRBD2 (5 bases). CDR1 is SGHAT and CDR2 is FQNNGV in the germline V gene. Trimming left V 6 bases short and J 2 bases short, with 12 bases between. This CDR3 is 14 amino acids long. The CDR3 DNA is TGTGCCAGCAGGAGGGAAGCGAACACAGATACGCAGTATTTT. It codes for CASRREANTDTQYF.

The chain links TRBV5-5 to TRBJ2-1; possibly TRBD1 for D (5 bases). This CDR3 has 16 amino acids. Trimming left V 2 bases short and J 3 bases short, with 15 bases between. Germline V gives CDR1 SGHKS, CDR2 YYEKEE (reference sequence). CDR3 sequence (DNA): TGTGCCAGCAGCTTTAGTATAGCAGGGTACTACAATGAGCAGTTCTTC. This translates into CASSFSIAGYYNEQFF. Looking up the rest from reference TRBV5-5 and TRBJ2-1 gives the full variable domain: DAGVTQSPTHLIKTRGQQVTLRCSPISGHKSVSWYQQVLGQGPQFIFQYYEKEERGRGNFPDRFSARQFPNYSSELNVNALLLGDSALYLCASSFSIAGYYNEQFFGPGTRLTVL.

This clone was picked up one time. V usage is TRBV2 and J usage is TRBJ1-1; the match to TRBD1 covers 10 bases. The CDR3 length is 15 residues. Germline lookup yields CDR1 SNHLY and CDR2 FYNNEI. The junction had 9 bases not matched to a gene; V was cut back by 6 bases and J by 5 bases. The CDR3 sequence: CASRGDRGLKTEAFF. CDR3 nucleotides: TGTGCCAGCAGGGGCGACAGGGGGCTCAAGACTGAAGCTTTCTTT.

The genes are TRBV12-5 and TRBJ2-3; weak D call: TRBD1 (6 bases). The CDR3 covers 14 residues. Germline CDR1 and CDR2: LGHNT and FRNRAP. Deletions cut 6 bases from V and 3 bases from J, with 13 bases between. This chain's CDR3 is CASGLTQGTDTQYF. CDR3 bases: TGTGCTAGTGGCTTGACACAGGGAACAGATACGCAGTATTTT. The whole variable domain, filled in from reference TRBV12-5 and TRBJ2-3, reads DARVTQTPRHKVTEMGQEVTMRCQPILGHNTVFWYRQTMMQGLELLAYFRNRAPLDDSGMPKDRFSAEMPDATLATLKIQPSEPRDSAVYFCASGLTQGTDTQYFGPGTRLTVL.

The rearrangement links TRBV2 to TRBJ1-1; TRBD1 matches at 10 bases. Per the germline V gene, CDR1 is SNHLY and CDR2 is FYNNEI. The CDR3 runs 14 residues. V was pared by 4 bases and J by 1 base, with 0 bases of the junction left unmatched. CDR3 region: CASSGQGANTEAFF. CDR3 sequence (DNA): TGTGCCAGCAGTGGACAGGGGGCGAACACTGAAGCTTTCTTT.

The rearrangement joins TRBV6-2 or TRBV6-3 to TRBJ1-1, with D unclear. CDR3 length equals 15 residues. Trimming took 0 bases from V and 5 from J, leaving 13 bases between them. CDR1 is MNHEY and CDR2 is SVGEGT in the germline V gene. The CDR3 DNA reads as TGTGCCAGCAGTTACTCTCGACAACGGCAAACTGAAGCTTTCTTT. This gives the protein CASSYSRQRQTEAFF.

The table lists this clone with a few counts. V gene TRBV27 combines with J gene TRBJ2-7; D is unclear. CDR3 length equals 15 residues. Germline V CDR1 and CDR2: MNHEY, SMNVEV (reference sequence). The germline V and J ends were trimmed by 0 bases and 0 bases, with 9 bases remaining between them. CDR3 amino acids: CASSLSGATSYEQYF. Here the CDR3 DNA reads TGTGCCAGCAGTTTATCGGGCGCAACCTCCTACGAGCAGTACTTC.

This sequence joins TRBV24-1 and TRBJ2-2; possibly TRBD2 for D (5 bases). The CDR3 totals 16 residues. V shed 3 bases and J shed 0 bases, with 10 bases lying between them. Germline CDR1 reads KGHDR; CDR2 reads SFDVKD. CDR3 amino acids: CATSDPGSANTGELFF. The CDR3 DNA reads as TGTGCCACCAGTGATCCGGGAAGCGCGAACACCGGGGAGCTGTTTTTT.

The J gene is TRBJ2-1, the V gene TRBV5-1; D may be TRBD2 (5 bases). CDR1 is SGHRS, CDR2 YFSETQ, per germline. The CDR3 is made up of 14 amino acids. Trimming left V 4 bases short and J 4 bases short, with 12 bases between. DNA of the CDR3: TGCGCCAGCAGCAACCGGGATGGTTACAATGAGCAGTTCTTC. It yields the protein CASSNRDGYNEQFF.

V usage is TRBV11-1 and J usage is TRBJ2-2; the match to TRBD1 covers 7 bases. V dropped 5 bases and J dropped 3; count of bases not matched to a gene: 6. The CDR3 totals 15 residues. The germline gives CDR1 SGHAT, CDR2 FQDESV (reference sequence). The chain's CDR3 is CASSRRTGDTGELFF. CDR3 in DNA: TGTGCCAGCAGCCGCAGAACAGGGGACACCGGGGAGCTGTTTTTT.

The rearrangement joins TRBV12-3 or TRBV12-4 to TRBJ1-1, with D possibly TRBD1 on 6 matching bases. V lost 4 bases, J lost 1 base, and 7 bases lay in between. The CDR3 totals 13 residues. The CDR3 region is CASSYRANTEAFF. CDR3 coding DNA: TGTGCCAGCAGTTACAGGGCGAACACTGAAGCTTTCTTT.

The chain recombines TRBV28 with TRBJ2-1; D is unresolved. The CDR3 runs to 13 residues. The germline V and J ends were trimmed by 2 bases and 6 bases, with 8 bases remaining between them. The germline V gene encodes CDR1 MDHEN and CDR2 SYDVKM. The CDR3 DNA follows: TGTGCCAGCAGTTTAGGCCTTCTCAATGAGCAGTTCTTC. Translation gives CASSLGLLNEQFF.

The chain uses TRBV30 and TRBJ1-2, with TRBD1 matching 8 bases. The length of the CDR3 is 12 residues. V lost 7 bases and J lost 3; bases outside the gene matches: 4. In germline, CDR1 is GTSNPN, CDR2 SVGIG (reference sequence). The CDR3 sequence is CASGQEDYGYTF. The CDR3 bases are TGTGCCTCGGGACAGGAGGACTATGGCTACACCTTC.

Here the CDR3 reads CASSHLGQGGSEQYF. As DNA, the CDR3 is TGCGCCAGCAGTCATCTGGGACAGGGTGGTTCCGAGCAGTACTTC. The chain employs TRBV23-1 and TRBJ2-7; 9 nucleotides match TRBD1. TRBV23-1 is reported as an ORF; its role is uncertain. V shed 3 bases and J 6 bases; nucleotides not matched to a gene: 9. The CDR3 length is 15 residues.

With regard to this clone: One end of the junction does not line up with germline, which may come from a read error. This chain connects TRBV5-7 to TRBJ1-2; D not certain. TRBV5-7 is recorded as an ORF, its role being uncertain. The CDR3 loop spans 13 amino acids. The CDR3 nucleotides are TGTGCCAGCAGTTTGGGAGGGAGCTATGGCTACACCTTC. Encoded protein: CASSLGGSYGYTF.

This chain links TRBV29-1 with TRBJ2-7, with TRBD1 identical over 9 bases. The germline gives CDR1 SQVTM, CDR2 ANQGSEA. The CDR3 spans 12 residues. The V and J ends lost 6 bases and 5 bases, in that order; junction bases with no gene match: 5. The CDR3 reads CSVDRGLDEQYF. The CDR3 DNA sequence: TGCAGCGTGGACAGGGGATTGGACGAGCAGTACTTC.